This is a list of T cell receptor beta chains from one sample in a study of neurological immune-mediated disorders. TCRdb re-derived calls from the 5' RACE reads in MiXCR, one entry per CDR3 protein. The sample has around 49,000 distinct CDR3 sequences; roughly 13% are singletons. The material sequenced was PBMCs. Receptors were obtained from a male donor with HTLV-1-associated myelopathy (HAM/TSP). The CDR3 runs from the conserved cysteine through the conserved F or W. A D gene is named only where the DNA matches it firmly. Clone size appears in some rows only: once, few, many, or a class for an expanded clone.

d_gene	v_gene	j_gene	len	abundance	CDR3aa	CDR3nt
-	TRBV6-1	TRBJ2-1	14	-	CASRTFGFHNEQFF	TGTGCCAGCAGGACCTTTGGCTTCCACAATGAGCAGTTCTTC
-	TRBV10-3	TRBJ1-5	13	many	CAISELVNQPQHF	TGTGCCATCAGTGAGTTGGTAAATCAGCCCCAGCATTTT
-	TRBV20-1	TRBJ2-1	12	-	CSARDSGSEQFF	TGCAGTGCTAGAGATTCAGGGTCTGAGCAGTTCTTC
TRBD1	TRBV4-3	TRBJ2-6	15	many	CASSQGQSGANVLTF	TGCGCCAGCAGCCAGGGACAGTCTGGGGCCAACGTCCTGACTTTC
-	TRBV5-1	TRBJ2-3	15	many	CASSLELIRGYTQYF	TGCGCCAGCAGCTTGGAGCTGATCCGAGGGTATACGCAGTATTTT
-	TRBV5-6	TRBJ1-5	14	many	CASSLMGGDQPQHF	TGTGCCAGCAGCCTCATGGGGGGCGATCAGCCCCAGCATTTT
-	TRBV3-1	TRBJ2-5	12	-	CDITPDSGTQYF	TGTGACATCACTCCGGATTCGGGGACCCAGTACTTC
TRBD1	TRBV7-2	TRBJ2-7	17	many	CASSFRGPGQGTYEQYF	TGTGCCAGCAGCTTTAGGGGTCCGGGACAGGGTACCTACGAGCAGTACTTC
TRBD1	TRBV5-6	TRBJ1-5	15	many	CASSIGQGDNQPQHF	TGTGCCAGCAGCATCGGACAGGGGGATAATCAGCCCCAGCATTTT
TRBD2	TRBV7-2	TRBJ2-7	14	many	CASSLGVAGYEQYF	TGTGCCAGCAGCTTAGGGGTAGCGGGGTACGAGCAGTACTTC
TRBD1	TRBV7-9	TRBJ2-1	12	-	CASKGAGDEQLF	TGTGCCAGCAAGGGGGCAGGCGATGAGCAGTTATTC
TRBD2	TRBV3-1	TRBJ2-2	17	many	CASSQAAGGSNTGELFF	TGTGCCAGCAGCCAAGCAGCGGGGGGCTCGAACACCGGGGAGCTGTTTTTT
-	TRBV5-1	TRBJ2-2	16	many	CASSYSRSSGTGELFF	TGCGCCAGCAGCTATAGTAGGTCTTCGGGCACCGGGGAGCTGTTTTTT
TRBD2	TRBV11-1	TRBJ2-1	19	many	CASSRELAGGPSSYNEQFF	TGTGCCAGCAGCCGGGAACTAGCGGGGGGCCCAAGCTCCTACAATGAGCAGTTCTTC
-	TRBV10-3	TRBJ2-7	14	-	CAISEFRGWDDQYF	TGTGCCATCAGTGAGTTCAGGGGATGGGACGATCAGTACTTC
-	TRBV18	TRBJ2-6	16	many	CASSPGQPSGANVLTF	TGTGCCAGCTCACCGGGACAACCCTCTGGGGCCAACGTCCTGACTTTC
-	TRBV6-5	TRBJ1-2	14	few	CASSYAGPYYGYSF	TGTGCCAGCAGTTATGCCGGGCCGTACTATGGCTACTCCTTT
-	TRBV29-1	TRBJ2-4	15	medium-sized	CSVELDTSAKNIQYF	TGCAGCGTTGAGTTGGACACTTCAGCCAAAAACATTCAGTACTTC
-	TRBV9	TRBJ1-5	15	many	CASSVAGYSNQPQHF	TGTGCCAGCAGCGTAGCTGGGTATAGCAATCAGCCCCAGCATTTT
-	TRBV5-1	TRBJ1-1	13	many	CASREPGNTEAFF	TGCGCCAGCCGGGAACCAGGGAACACTGAAGCTTTCTTT
-	TRBV7-9	TRBJ1-2	13	many	CASSLSRDYGYTF	TGTGCCAGCAGCTTGAGCAGGGACTATGGCTACACCTTC
TRBD1	TRBV5-1	TRBJ2-3	14	many	CASSRDSSTDTQYF	TGCGCCAGCAGCCGGGACAGCAGCACAGATACGCAGTATTTT
-	TRBV10-3	TRBJ2-1	15	medium-sized	CAISVSRPPYNEQFF	TGTGCCATCAGTGTAAGCCGCCCCCCTTACAATGAGCAGTTCTTC
-	TRBV6-5	TRBJ2-1	14	many	CASSYSIGRNEQFF	TGTGCCAGCAGTTACTCGATCGGCCGCAATGAGCAGTTCTTC
-	TRBV6-2/TRBV6-3	TRBJ1-5	13	-	CASHLRSNQPQHF	TGTGCCAGCCACCTTAGGAGCAATCAGCCCCAGCATTTT
-	TRBV5-1	TRBJ1-5	15	few	CASPWRVNSNQPQHF	TGCGCCAGCCCCTGGAGAGTGAATAGCAATCAGCCCCAGCATTTT
TRBD1	TRBV15	TRBJ2-2	16	many	CATSSDRGHDTGELFF	TGTGCCACCAGCAGCGATAGGGGGCATGACACCGGGGAGCTGTTTTTT
TRBD1	TRBV20-1	TRBJ1-2	13	many	CSAGVGGAYGYTF	TGCAGTGCTGGGGTAGGGGGCGCCTATGGCTACACCTTC
-	TRBV12-3/TRBV12-4	TRBJ1-5	12	many	CASSLNNQPQHF	TGTGCCAGCAGTTTGAATAATCAGCCCCAGCATTTT
TRBD1	TRBV7-9	TRBJ2-6	18	many	CASSETRDRWSGANVLTF	TGTGCCAGCAGCGAGACCCGGGACAGGTGGTCGGGGGCCAACGTCCTGACTTTC
-	TRBV7-2	TRBJ2-5	13	many	CASSRRLRETQYF	TGTGCCAGCAGCCGCCGGCTGAGGGAGACCCAGTACTTC
-	TRBV5-5	TRBJ2-7	16	many	CASSSLPRGSDYEQYF	TGTGCCAGCAGTTCCCTACCCAGGGGCTCGGATTACGAGCAGTACTTC
TRBD1	TRBV5-1	TRBJ2-5	14	many	CASSTGQGQETQYF	TGCGCCAGCAGCACAGGACAGGGCCAAGAGACCCAGTACTTC
TRBD1	TRBV20-1	TRBJ1-6	13	many	CSATGTGDSPLHF	TGCAGTGCTACCGGGACAGGGGACTCACCCCTCCACTTT
-	TRBV4-1	TRBJ1-1	16	-	CASSPIGRDTNTEAFF	TGCGCCAGCAGCCCTATTGGCCGGGACACGAACACTGAAGCTTTCTTT
-	TRBV20-1	TRBJ1-2	11	many	CSARSRESYTF	TGCAGTGCTAGATCTCGTGAGAGCTACACCTTC
TRBD1	TRBV5-1	TRBJ2-5	16	many	CASSLGRGPPRETQYF	TGCGCCAGCAGCTTGGGCAGGGGGCCCCCTCGGGAGACCCAGTACTTC
-	TRBV20-1	TRBJ2-7	14	many	CSASPPNESYEQYF	TGCAGTGCTAGCCCCCCGAACGAATCCTACGAGCAGTACTTC
TRBD2	TRBV10-3	TRBJ2-1	18	many	CAISDRGTSGGASSEQFF	TGTGCCATCAGTGACCGAGGGACTAGCGGGGGGGCGTCTAGTGAGCAGTTCTTC
TRBD1	TRBV7-2	TRBJ2-4	14	many	CASSTRDRGNIQYF	TGTGCCAGCAGCACAAGGGACAGGGGGAACATTCAGTACTTC
-	TRBV5-1	TRBJ1-5	13	-	CSSSLDSIQPQHF	TGCTCCAGCAGCTTGGACTCGATTCAGCCCCAGCATTTT